This T cell receptor beta chain was captured by sequencing in a study of technical replicates of blood from several donors. The CDR3 loop spans 14 amino acids. CDR1 LNHNV and CDR2 YYDKDF come from the germline V gene (reference sequence). The V segment lost 4 bases and the J segment 5 bases; nucleotides outside the gene matches: 7. Clones were read by immunoSEQ multiplex PCR, and TCRdb kept only the in-frame ones, dropping some. The repertoire holds over 65,000 clones, with over 85% as singletons. The table lists this clone with a count of one. J is TRBJ1-1 and V is TRBV15; 7 positions match TRBD1. Sequenced: T cells isolated from PBMCs. The receptor was derived from a human donor in good health. CDR3 protein: CATSNRGRITEAFF. The CDR3 region has the DNA TGTGCCACCAGCAACAGGGGCAGGATTACTGAAGCTTTCTTT.